This TCR beta chain was identified in a study of T cell responses to AZD1222 COVID-19 vaccine. Study-level findings and limits: There were mostly white British donors and more females than males, and clonal diversity was possibly underestimated. Spike-specific TCR breadth and depth both grew after two AZD1222 doses.

The CDR3 is made up of 11 amino acids. V lost 5 bases to trimming and J lost 4 bases, with 6 bases between them. Germline assignment: CDR1 LNHNV and CDR2 YYDKDF (reference sequence). Libraries were prepared by immunoSEQ multiplex PCR; TCRdb keeps only in-frame clonotypes and omits some of them. The table has roughly 100,000 clones, 90% to 95% seen once. As regards this clone: Its antigen is still unknown.

Sequenced here: peripheral blood, sampled on day 0 of AZD1222 vaccination. This receptor was obtained from an adult in good health. The chain links TRBV15 to TRBJ2-7; D gene ambiguous. The CDR3 protein is CATSSTYEQYF. CDR3 coding DNA: TGTGCCACCAGCTCAACGTACGAGCAGTACTTC.